This T cell receptor (beta chain) was captured by sequencing in a study of CD8 T cells in ankylosing spondylitis (dated by TCRdb to the late 2010s). Background for the entire study: To find TCR variants linked to disease, the study profiled T cell receptor beta repertoires in ankylosing spondylitis patients and healthy donors. The full study cohort was made up of 25 ankylosing spondylitis patients and fewer than 120 healthy donors. Peripheral blood samples were taken, and synovial fluid was additionally collected from ankylosing spondylitis patients. Overall study results and their limits: A TCR beta motif of about eight highly homologous amino acid variants appeared characteristic of blood from ankylosing spondylitis patients. In peripheral blood, the disease-linked clones were found at relatively low frequencies and had a CD8+ phenotype. Some of the motif variants had been reported before in the synovial fluid and blood of reactive arthritis patients, a finding that suggests common disease-initiation mechanisms. Significant enrichment of the disease-linked clones was reported in matched synovial fluid samples from ankylosing spondylitis patients.

Taken from the germline V gene, the CDR1 and CDR2 loops are SGHTA and FQGNSA. After removal of 3 bases from V and 3 bases from J, the junction retains 7 bases not matched to a gene. There are 16 amino acids in the CDR3, from cysteine to phenylalanine inclusive. Of all the DNA, just the CDR3 is kept, 48 bases in frame from base 1. Sequencing was carried out with an Illumina HiSeq 2500. Quantitative 5'-RACE with molecular barcodes was used to prepare TCR beta libraries. The source study handled its data this way. Disease-linked TCR variants were identified with a new computational method built on a probabilistic model of VDJ rearrangement. TCRdb reran the public reads through fastp at Q25 and MiXCR, keeping productive beta chains. Identical CDR3 proteins give one entry, which carries the most common genes and DNA. The V and J calls were not made by the authors but by TCRdb's processing. The sample includes 250,000 to 350,000 distinct CDR3 sequences, with around 21% observed a single time. The ten largest make up roughly 4% of the sample.

The table lists this clonotype with a few counts. Its antigen has not been determined. It has no much larger one-base neighbor in the sample; base qualities were not kept. The material sequenced was blood, either unsorted or a sorted T cell fraction (not recorded which). The rearranged chain carries TRBV7-2 and TRBJ2-1; TRBD1 agrees with 8 junctional bases. This TCR came from a female donor with ankylosing spondylitis or in good health (not recorded which). The DNA sequence reads TGTGCCAGCAGCTTGGGCCGGACAGGGATCTACAATGAGCAGTTCTTC. This encodes CASSLGRTGIYNEQFF.